This T cell receptor beta chain was sequenced for a study of shared clonotypes between healthy human individuals (TCRdb year 2020). Regarding the research as a whole: Three men and a couple of women, aged 18 to 49 years, made up the cohort. For each donor, three plates each were used for CD4 naive and CD4 memory, two plates were used for CD8 naive, and one plate was used for CD8 memory. To estimate repertoire size and how much clonotypes are shared between individuals, the study performed deep sequencing of blood TCR repertoires from 4 to 6 healthy adults. To increase sequencing depth and limit assay-specific biases, TCR repertoire library preparation and sequencing were carried out by different laboratories using diverse techniques. Between about 0.85 and 9.5 billion PBMCs per donor were obtained by leukapheresis. The paper as a whole reports these results and caveats: Rarefaction of sorted-subset datasets indicated incomplete sequencing despite the large sequencing depth. Estimated clonotype richness was generally larger for naive than for memory subsets. Across a few donors, approximately 5% of naive CD4, roughly 3.3% of naive CD8, about 2.3% of memory CD4, and approximately 0.4% of memory CD8 clonotypes were shared. Sampling was restricted to blood, and TCR repertoires in tissues likely differ from the TCR repertoires found in blood. Based on pairwise subsampling, the degree of clonotype sharing among donors was expected to be affected by sequencing depth. Higher generation probabilities were observed for clonotypes shared by all four sorted-subset donors than for non-shared clonotypes. Because the study included only a small number of donors, the genetic and exposure-history diversity represented was limited.

Using the deep immunoSEQ assay, TCR CDR3 regions were amplified from genomic DNA by multiplex PCR. Extracted genomic DNA from each cell subset was distributed evenly across all wells of several immunoSEQ 96-well plates, and each plate was treated as a replicate. Each replicate PCR for sorted subsets received about 210 ng genomic DNA, equal to roughly 29,000 T cell genomes. Purified libraries were measured with a Qubit 3.0 fluorometer, size-checked on a Bioanalyzer 2100, and measured again with the KAPA Library Quantification kit. Every immunoSEQ 96-well plate was sequenced on a separate single-read 150-cycle Illumina NextSeq 550 flow cell. On the authors' methods: Because the immunoSEQ output included only junctional sequences and no quality scores, the filtering could not be the same as the filtering used for full-length reads. To assign V/J genes and CDR3, sequences were annotated using PyIR, a Python wrapper for IgBLAST v1.9, with IMGT germline references. Reads were removed for weak V/J assignments (E-value above 1e-6), missing CDR3, stop codons, out-of-frame junctions, or ambiguous translated residues. V3J clonotypes were defined as sequences sharing an identical inferred V gene, J gene, and CDR3 amino acid sequence. The percentage overlap between two repertoires was calculated by dividing the number of shared unique clonotypes by the size of the smaller repertoire. Repertoire richness was assessed with RTK rarefaction, the Chao1 estimator, and Recon v2.1 estimates of unobserved clonotypes. Generation probabilities were computed with OLGA for all TCRbeta clonotypes obtained by the gDNA method from a few donors. The clones in this table, taken by TCRdb from immuneACCESS, are in-frame only. Not every clone is retained; where verified, under half of the shortfall comes from an unresolved V gene, and the cause of the rest is unknown. The V and J calls and clone size are taken from that table; D and trimming were inferred from the DNA. This sample comprises about 2 million clones, roughly 95% of them detected only once. The leading ten clones occupy more than 0.1% of the sample.

A remark on this clone: Its specific antigen is unknown. Per-base quality was not reported, and no clone a single base away is much larger than it.

The donors were healthy, HIV-negative adults with no recently reported acute infections or vaccinations. Every donor was a Caucasian adult residing in Nashville, Tennessee, USA. CD4+ T cells were enriched by magnetic negative selection, after which naive cells were positively selected on CD45RA and the negative fraction was taken as the memory subset. After blood collection by leukapheresis, PBMCs were isolated using Ficoll-Histopaque density gradient centrifugation and then cryopreserved in the vapor phase of liquid nitrogen. Analytical flow cytometry was used to check the purity and quantity of each magnetically sorted T cell population. Each sorted fraction had its genomic DNA isolated and then quantified by UV absorbance on a Nanodrop 2000c. Counted from cysteine to phenylalanine, this CDR3 has 14 amino acids. Here the CDR3 DNA is all that survives: 42 bases in frame from base 1. V gives up 3 bases and J gives up 0 bases, and the segment between their germline ends measures 8 bases. CDR1 MDHEN and CDR2 SYDVKM are derived from the germline V gene.

The rearrangement combines TRBV28 with TRBJ1-1; the D gene is perhaps TRBD1, from 6 matching bases. This sequence was found in a man aged 18 to 30 in good health. Source material: naive CD4+ T cells sorted from blood. The cell subset or site tag for this specimen amounts to: CD45RA+ positively selected. The base sequence is TGTGCCAGCAGTTTGTGGGACATGAACACTGAAGCTTTCTTT. It translates to CASSLWDMNTEAFF.